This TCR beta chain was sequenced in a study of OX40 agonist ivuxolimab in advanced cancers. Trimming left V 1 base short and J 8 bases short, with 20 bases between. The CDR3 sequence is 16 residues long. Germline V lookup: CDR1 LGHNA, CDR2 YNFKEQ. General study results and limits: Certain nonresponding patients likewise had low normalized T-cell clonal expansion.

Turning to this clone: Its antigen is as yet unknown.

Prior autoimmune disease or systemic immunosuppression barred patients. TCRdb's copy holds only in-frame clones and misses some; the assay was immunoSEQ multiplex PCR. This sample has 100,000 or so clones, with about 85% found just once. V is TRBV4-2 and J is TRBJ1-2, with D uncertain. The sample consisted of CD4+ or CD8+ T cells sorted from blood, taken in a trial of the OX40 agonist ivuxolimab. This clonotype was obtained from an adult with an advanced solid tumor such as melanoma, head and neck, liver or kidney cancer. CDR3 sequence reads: CASSQGSRPPAGGYTF. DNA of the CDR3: TGTGCCAGCAGCCAAGGAAGTCGACCTCCCGCCGGGGGCTACACCTTC.